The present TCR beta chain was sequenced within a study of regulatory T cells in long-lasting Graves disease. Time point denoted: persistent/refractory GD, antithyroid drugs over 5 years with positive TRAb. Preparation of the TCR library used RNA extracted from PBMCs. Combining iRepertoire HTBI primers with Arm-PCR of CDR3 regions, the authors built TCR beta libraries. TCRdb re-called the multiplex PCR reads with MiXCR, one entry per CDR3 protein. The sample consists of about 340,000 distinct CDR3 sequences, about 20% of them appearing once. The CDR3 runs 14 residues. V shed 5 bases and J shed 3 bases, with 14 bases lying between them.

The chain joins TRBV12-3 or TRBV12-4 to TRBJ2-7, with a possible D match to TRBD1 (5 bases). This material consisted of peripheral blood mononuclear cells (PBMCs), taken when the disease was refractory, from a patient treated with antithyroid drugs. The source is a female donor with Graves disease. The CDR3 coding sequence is TGTGCCAGCAGTCCCCAATATCAGGGCTACGAGCAGTACTTC. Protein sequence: CASSPQYQGYEQYF.